This TCR beta chain was captured by sequencing in a study of regulatory T cells in long-lasting Graves disease. HTBI primers from iRepertoire and Arm-PCR of CDR3 regions yielded the TCR beta libraries. In TCRdb, the multiplex PCR reads were re-called with MiXCR into one record per CDR3 protein. This sample has around 470,000 distinct CDR3 sequences; around 15% occur once, and the top ten carry about 15%. The germline V gene encodes CDR1 SGHRS and CDR2 YFSETQ. The CDR3 spans 16 residues. Trimming shortened V by 7 bases and J by 0 bases, and 17 bases separated the two germline ends. The time point denotes: newly diagnosed GD, antithyroid drugs for less than 3 months. RNA isolated from PBMCs was used to make the TCR library. The same data also contributed to another study, on T cells in Graves' hyperthyroidism and ophthalmopathy. That work contributes: Uncontrolled infection, other autoimmune disease, pregnancy and lactation each barred patients from inclusion.

This material consisted of peripheral blood mononuclear cells (PBMCs), taken at new diagnosis, from a patient treated with antithyroid drugs. This chain links TRBV5-1 with TRBJ2-4, with D maybe TRBD1 (6 bases). The receptor's source is a woman in her forties or fifties with Graves disease. The CDR3 loop is CASGEGGHLAKNIQYF. CDR3 sequence (DNA): TGCGCCAGCGGCGAAGGGGGTCATCTAGCCAAAAACATTCAGTACTTC.